The sequence of this T cell receptor (beta chain) was determined in a study of T cells after yellow fever vaccination. The overall study: The authors prepared low-cell-number fractions using SMART-Seq v4 Ultra Low Input. General study points: It was the secondary response that reached its peak faster, day 5 versus 15, but it was weaker. Overlap between CD4 and CD8 compartments was detected for a small share of clonotypes. Post-booster samples contained most primary-vaccination clones (about 96% CD4, almost 90% CD8).

A single record per CDR3 protein comes from TCRdb applying MiXCR to the 5' RACE reads. The table includes about 220,000 distinct CDR3 sequences, approximately 3% detected once. From germline, CDR1 is MDHEN and CDR2 SYDVKM. The CDR3 is made up of 13 amino acids. V was pared by 6 bases and J by 4 bases, with 12 bases between. A note on this clonotype: Its matching antigen is unknown.

This sequence was found in a man between 18 and 29 years old who received the YFV17D yellow fever vaccine. The sample in question was CD4+ T cells sorted from PBMCs, obtained 10 days after the yellow fever booster vaccination. The V and J genes are TRBV28 and TRBJ1-2; D is possibly TRBD1 (6 bases). CDR3 in amino acids: CASSRDTLYGYTF. The CDR3 DNA is TGTGCCAGCAGCAGGGACACACTCTATGGCTACACCTTC.